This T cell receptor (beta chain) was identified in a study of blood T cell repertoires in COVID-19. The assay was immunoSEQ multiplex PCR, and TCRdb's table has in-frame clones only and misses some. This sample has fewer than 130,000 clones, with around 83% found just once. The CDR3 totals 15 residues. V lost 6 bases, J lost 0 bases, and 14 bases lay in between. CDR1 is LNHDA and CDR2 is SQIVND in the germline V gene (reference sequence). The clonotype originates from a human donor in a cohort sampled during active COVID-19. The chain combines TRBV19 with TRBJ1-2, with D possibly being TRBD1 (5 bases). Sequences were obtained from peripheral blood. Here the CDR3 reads CASRGGRISNYGYTF. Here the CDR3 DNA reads TGTGCCAGTAGGGGGGGACGGATTTCTAACTATGGCTACACCTTC.